A selection of T cell receptor beta chains follows, all from one sample in a study of breast tumors, draining lymph nodes, adjacent tissues. One entry per CDR3 protein, called by TCRdb with MiXCR from the multiplex PCR reads. Among 150,000 to 200,000 distinct CDR3 sequences listed, roughly a third were seen once. The specimen was axillary lymph node tissue. The receptors were gathered from a female donor with breast cancer. Some clones in this sample may be carry-over from other donors' samples. Each CDR3 is given with its conserved first and last residue. A D gene is named only where the DNA matches it firmly. Not all rows give a size; the values are once, few, many and, for expanded clones, a class.

clone_size j_call v_call d_call cdr3_aa cdr3_nt
many TRBJ2-3 TRBV7-3 TRBD2 CASSLGTSGSDTQYF TGTGCCAGCAGCCTCGGGACTAGCGGGTCAGATACGCAGTATTTT
. TRBJ2-2 TRBV7-2 . CASSRTRGELFF TGTGCCAGCAGCCGAACGAGAGGGGAGCTGTTTTTT
once TRBJ2-3 TRBV24-1 . CATSDLTTLGRDTQYF TGTGCCACCAGTGATCTGACAACCCTGGGACGAGATACGCAGTATTTT
many TRBJ2-3 TRBV10-3 . CATQRPTAQRVGTQYF TGTGCCACACAACGCCCGACTGCCCAGCGGGTGGGCACGCAGTATTTT
many TRBJ1-2 TRBV5-1 TRBD1 CASSLRDSYGYTF TGCGCCAGCAGCTTGAGGGACAGCTATGGCTACACCTTC
. TRBJ1-4 TRBV11-2 TRBD1 CASSRQGGNEKLFF TGTGCCAGCAGCCGACAGGGAGGTAATGAAAAACTGTTTTTT
. TRBJ1-1 TRBV6-6 . CASSHATGHTEAFF TGTGCCAGCAGTCACGCTACAGGGCACACCGAAGCTTTCTTT
many TRBJ2-5 TRBV20-1 TRBD2 CGAAGRRETQYF TGCGGGGCAGCGGGGAGGAGAGAGACCCAGTACTTC
many TRBJ2-2 TRBV29-1 . CSLIEGDTGELFF TGCAGCCTGATAGAGGGGGATACCGGGGAGCTGTTTTTT
many TRBJ2-7 TRBV11-2 . CASSGGFREAYEQYF TGTGCCAGCAGCGGAGGATTTCGGGAAGCCTACGAGCAGTACTTC
. TRBJ1-1 TRBV3-1 TRBD1 CASSPTGNTEALF TGTGCCAGCAGCCCGACAGGGAACACTGAAGCTCTCTTT
. TRBJ1-1 TRBV7-2 TRBD1 CASSLGLEQGAAFF TGTGCCAGCAGCTTAGGCCTAGAACAGGGGGCTGCTTTCTTT
many TRBJ1-6 TRBV3-1 TRBD1 CASSQSGQGHNSPLHF TGTGCCAGCAGCCAATCGGGACAGGGTCATAATTCACCCCTCCACTTT
. TRBJ2-5 TRBV29-1 . CASSVRGRDQETQYF TGTGCCAGCAGCGTCCGGGGCCGTGACCAAGAGACCCAGTACTTC
many TRBJ1-3 TRBV5-4 TRBD1 CASSRTGDWNTIYF TGTGCCAGCAGCCGGACAGGGGACTGGAACACCATATATTTT
once TRBJ2-3 TRBV7-2 . CASSQRVSGTDTPHF TGTGCCAGCAGCCAAAGGGTTAGCGGCACAGATACGCCGCATTTT
many TRBJ2-1 TRBV5-4 . CASSLGLTNEQFF TGTGCCAGCAGCTTGGGACTAACCAATGAGCAGTTCTTC
. TRBJ2-7 TRBV11-2 TRBD1 CASSAQGAACEQYF TGTGCCAGCAGCGCCCAGGGGGCAGCCTGCGAGCAGTACTTC
. TRBJ2-2 TRBV9 TRBD2 CASSRDGGSTGELFF TGTGCCAGCAGCCGTGACGGGGGGTCCACCGGGGAGCTGTTTTTT
many TRBJ1-4 TRBV28 TRBD1 CASSINPGGYEKLFF TGTGCCAGCAGTATAAACCCAGGGGGCTACGAAAAACTGTTTTTT
many TRBJ2-5 TRBV4-1 . CASSQDLARAETQYF TGCGCCAGCAGCCAAGATCTGGCACGTGCGGAGACCCAGTACTTC
many TRBJ2-7 TRBV7-2 TRBD2 CASSPSGGNSYEQYF TGTGCCAGCAGCCCCAGCGGGGGAAACTCCTACGAGCAGTACTTC
. TRBJ2-1 TRBV18 . CASSPSSRRAGNEQFF TGTGCCAGCTCACCTAGTAGCAGGAGGGCCGGTAATGAGCAGTTCTTC
once TRBJ2-1 TRBV2 . CANSEALVRRIEQFF TGTGCCAACAGTGAAGCACTAGTCCGTAGGATTGAGCAGTTCTTC
many TRBJ2-1 TRBV5-6 . CASNPEGSLGEQFF TGTGCCAGCAACCCCGAGGGTAGTTTGGGTGAGCAGTTCTTC
. TRBJ1-5 TRBV27 . CASQPFTGSSYEHF TGTGCCAGCCAGCCCTTTACAGGGAGCTCCTACGAGCATTTT
many TRBJ2-5 TRBV7-6 . CASSASSRETQYF TGTGCCAGCAGCGCCTCCTCCCGGGAGACCCAGTACTTC
once TRBJ1-1 TRBV29-1 . CSVHARGGTGAFF TGCAGCGTCCACGCCCGTGGGGGGACTGGAGCTTTCTTT
many TRBJ2-7 TRBV6-2/TRBV6-3 . CASSRGALRRGSYEQYF TGTGCCAGCAGTCGCGGGGCCTTACGGAGGGGCTCCTACGAGCAGTACTTC
many TRBJ2-5 TRBV20-1 TRBD2 CSARDRFHSGGQETQYF TGCAGTGCTAGAGATCGGTTCCATAGCGGGGGACAAGAGACCCAGTACTTC
few TRBJ2-5 TRBV20-1 . CSARSGLALTQETQYF TGCAGTGCTAGATCTGGCCTAGCGCTAACCCAAGAGACCCAGTACTTC
. TRBJ1-2 TRBV2 . CASSSQAFVRLGSDTF TGTGCCAGCAGTTCCCAGGCATTCGTGCGTCTTGGTAGCGACACCTTC
few TRBJ2-1 TRBV6-2/TRBV6-3 TRBD2 CASIGGAAAPRNEQFF TGTGCCAGCATCGGGGGGGCCGCGGCCCCTCGGAATGAGCAGTTCTTC
. TRBJ2-2 TRBV7-6 TRBD2 CASSLAAGELFF TGTGCCAGCAGCCTAGCGGCAGGGGAGCTGTTTTTT
many TRBJ1-1 TRBV7-9 . CASSLATEAFF TGTGCCAGCAGCTTAGCGACTGAAGCTTTCTTT
many TRBJ2-6 TRBV6-6 . CASSHLGRISGANVLTF TGTGCCAGCAGTCACCTCGGTAGGATTTCTGGGGCCAACGTCCTGACTTTC
many TRBJ2-1 TRBV29-1 . CSVGGLASEQFF TGCAGCGTAGGGGGACTCGCCAGTGAGCAGTTCTTC
many TRBJ1-2 TRBV4-1 . CASSPRDGAYGYTF TGCGCCAGCAGCCCCCGGGACGGAGCCTATGGCTACACCTTC
. TRBJ1-6 TRBV5-1 TRBD1 CASRERQGDFTYNSPLHF TGCGCCAGCAGGGAACGACAGGGAGACTTTACCTATAATTCACCCCTCCACTTT
many TRBJ2-7 TRBV7-8 . CASSLGRAGYEQYF TGTGCCAGCAGCTTAGGGAGGGCGGGCTACGAGCAGTACTTC
. TRBJ1-1 TRBV27 . CASSLGVGRGFFVAFF TGTGCCAGCAGTTTAGGGGTAGGCAGGGGTTTTTTTGTGGCTTTCTTT
. TRBJ2-5 TRBV6-8 . CASGSRDQGYQETQYF TGTGCCAGCGGTAGCCGGGACCAGGGATACCAAGAGACCCAGTACTTC
many TRBJ2-7 TRBV28 . CASSPRDARSYEQYF TGTGCCAGCAGTCCCAGGGATGCCCGCTCCTACGAGCAGTACTTC
many TRBJ2-5 TRBV5-4 TRBD2 CASSLFLILSGSGQETQYF TGTGCCAGCAGCTTATTCTTAATCCTTAGCGGGAGTGGGCAAGAGACCCAGTACTTC
. TRBJ1-2 TRBV9 TRBD1 CASSSQWGPAGQGTDGYTF TGTGCCAGCAGCTCCCAGTGGGGGCCAGCGGGACAGGGTACGGATGGCTACACCTTC
. TRBJ2-5 TRBV2 TRBD2 CASNLLGGSETQYF TGTGCCAGCAACCTCCTAGGCGGGAGCGAGACCCAGTACTTC
many TRBJ2-6 TRBV27 . CASRLRGANVLTF TGTGCCAGCAGACTTCGGGGGGCCAACGTCCTGACTTTC
many TRBJ2-7 TRBV15 TRBD2 CATSRVSREGSTYEQYF TGTGCCACCAGCAGAGTCTCGCGGGAGGGCTCCACCTACGAGCAGTACTTC
. TRBJ1-2 TRBV7-2 TRBD1 CASSSTGTEGYTF TGTGCCAGCAGCTCTACCGGGACAGAAGGCTACACCTTC
many TRBJ1-5 TRBV30 . CAWRGPQVGMPQHF TGTGCCTGGAGGGGACCTCAGGTGGGGATGCCCCAGCATTTT
. TRBJ2-7 TRBV25-1 TRBD2 CASSVSSGGNSYEQYF TGTGCCAGCAGTGTTTCAAGCGGGGGGAACTCCTACGAGCAGTACTTC
. TRBJ1-2 TRBV20-1 . CSAGLVRGEAYGYTF TGCAGTGCGGGCTTGGTGAGGGGCGAAGCCTATGGCTACACCTTC
many TRBJ2-7 TRBV18 TRBD1 CASSPYETGDEQYF TGTGCCAGCTCACCATATGAGACAGGGGACGAGCAGTACTTC
many TRBJ2-2 TRBV4-3 . CASSQGTPPSSLFF TGCGCCAGCAGCCAAGGGACTCCTCCCAGTTCGCTGTTTTTT
. TRBJ1-6 TRBV6-1 . CASSEVEDRNSTLRF TGTGCCAGCAGTGAAGTGGAGGACCGAAATTCAACCCTCCGCTTT
many TRBJ2-7 TRBV20-1 . CSARPSGGASYEQYF TGCAGTGCTAGGCCCTCTGGAGGGGCCTCCTACGAGCAGTACTTC
many TRBJ2-7 TRBV29-1 . CSVGGLLAYEQYF TGCAGCGTTGGGGGGCTATTGGCCTACGAGCAGTACTTC
. TRBJ2-7 TRBV24-1 . CATSEAGTLGEQYF TGTGCCACCAGTGAGGCCGGGACTCTCGGGGAGCAGTACTTC
many TRBJ2-7 TRBV27 TRBD2 CASRLGTTNEQYF TGTGCCAGCCGTCTCGGGACTACTAACGAGCAGTACTTC
. TRBJ1-4 TRBV20-1 . CSARAGGEKLFF TGCAGTGCTAGAGCCGGGGGTGAAAAACTGTTTTTT